The rows below give T cell receptor beta chains drawn from one sample of a study of T cell repertoires in cytomegalovirus infection. TCRdb redid the calling of the reads with MiXCR, one entry per CDR3 protein. The data contain nearly 450,000 distinct CDR3 sequences, about 33% of them singletons. The specimen sequenced was PBMCs. Every receptor here comes from a human donor in good health (CMV status not recorded). Some clones in this sample may be carry-over from other donors' samples. Both conserved end residues are part of each CDR3. D genes are given only for firm matches. The size entry is marked missing in some rows and otherwise reads once, few, many or a size class.

d_gene: .; j_gene: TRBJ2-5; abundance: .; v_gene: TRBV4-1; CDR3nt: TGCGCCAGCAGCCAGGACAGTCAAGAGACCCAGTACTTC; CDR3aa: CASSQDSQETQYF
d_gene: .; j_gene: TRBJ1-1; abundance: .; v_gene: TRBV5-1; CDR3nt: TGCGCCAGCAGCTTTCGGGCTACGACTGAAGCTTTCTTT; CDR3aa: CASSFRATTEAFF
d_gene: .; j_gene: TRBJ2-7; abundance: few; v_gene: TRBV7-9; CDR3nt: TGTGCCAGCAGCACAAACAGGGGGGGTATCTCCTACGAGCAGTACTTC; CDR3aa: CASSTNRGGISYEQYF
d_gene: .; j_gene: TRBJ2-5; abundance: .; v_gene: TRBV9; CDR3nt: TGTGCCAGCAGCGTAACCCCTGACGCAGGGCGGGGAGAGACCCAGTACTTC; CDR3aa: CASSVTPDAGRGETQYF
d_gene: .; j_gene: TRBJ2-5; abundance: many; v_gene: TRBV7-8; CDR3nt: TGTGCCAGCAGCCTATACTCATCAGTACAGGGATCTACCCAGTACTTC; CDR3aa: CASSLYSSVQGSTQYF
d_gene: TRBD1; j_gene: TRBJ2-7; abundance: .; v_gene: TRBV2; CDR3nt: TGTGCCAGCAGCGGTACGGGACAGGTTTTGTACGAGCAGTACTTC; CDR3aa: CASSGTGQVLYEQYF
d_gene: .; j_gene: TRBJ1-5; abundance: .; v_gene: TRBV27; CDR3nt: TGTGCCAGCAGTTTACTCGGGGGCGGCAATCAGCCCCAGCATTTT; CDR3aa: CASSLLGGGNQPQHF
d_gene: TRBD1; j_gene: TRBJ1-1; abundance: many; v_gene: TRBV7-2; CDR3nt: TGTGCCAGCAGCTTAACAGGGACAGCGAACACTGAAGCTTTCTTT; CDR3aa: CASSLTGTANTEAFF
d_gene: .; j_gene: TRBJ2-6; abundance: few; v_gene: TRBV4-3; CDR3nt: TGCGCCAGCAGCCAAGATGGTCGGGCCAACGTCCTGACTTTC; CDR3aa: CASSQDGRANVLTF
d_gene: TRBD1; j_gene: TRBJ1-1; abundance: few; v_gene: TRBV7-8; CDR3nt: TGTGCCAGCAGCTCAGGACAGGGACTAGGGAACACTGAAGCTTTCTTT; CDR3aa: CASSSGQGLGNTEAFF
d_gene: .; j_gene: TRBJ1-4; abundance: many; v_gene: TRBV25-1; CDR3nt: TGTGCCTCCTGGGGACACAATAATGAAAAACTGTTTTTT; CDR3aa: CASWGHNNEKLFF
d_gene: TRBD2; j_gene: TRBJ2-5; abundance: .; v_gene: TRBV2; CDR3nt: TGTGCCAGCAGTGAAGGCCCTAGCGGAGTACAACAAGAGACCCAGTACTTC; CDR3aa: CASSEGPSGVQQETQYF
d_gene: .; j_gene: TRBJ1-3; abundance: .; v_gene: TRBV10-3; CDR3nt: TGTGCCATCAGTGGAACAGCACCGAGCTCTGGAAACACCATATATTTT; CDR3aa: CAISGTAPSSGNTIYF
d_gene: TRBD2; j_gene: TRBJ2-7; abundance: .; v_gene: TRBV4-1; CDR3nt: TGTGCCAGCAGCCCGCGCGCGGGGGGGCAAGATGAGCAGTACTTC; CDR3aa: CASSPRAGGQDEQYF
d_gene: .; j_gene: TRBJ2-3; abundance: few; v_gene: TRBV20-1; CDR3nt: TGCAGTGCCCTGAGGCGGAGCACAGATACGCAGTATTTT; CDR3aa: CSALRRSTDTQYF
d_gene: .; j_gene: TRBJ2-7; abundance: .; v_gene: TRBV28; CDR3nt: TGTGCCAGCAGATCAGGGGAGGGGGTGCGGGTGGACGAGCAGTACTTC; CDR3aa: CASRSGEGVRVDEQYF
d_gene: .; j_gene: TRBJ2-3; abundance: many; v_gene: TRBV7-2; CDR3nt: TGTGCCAGCAGCTTAGATGGCGGGCCAGATACGCAGTATTTT; CDR3aa: CASSLDGGPDTQYF
d_gene: .; j_gene: TRBJ1-1; abundance: few; v_gene: TRBV6-5; CDR3nt: TGTGCCAGCAGGGCAGGAGGATTTGGACTGAACACTGAAGCTTTCTTT; CDR3aa: CASRAGGFGLNTEAFF
d_gene: .; j_gene: TRBJ1-1; abundance: .; v_gene: TRBV9; CDR3nt: TGTGCCAGCAGCGTAGACCCAGCACCGAACACTGAAGCTTTCTTT; CDR3aa: CASSVDPAPNTEAFF
d_gene: .; j_gene: TRBJ2-5; abundance: .; v_gene: TRBV4-2; CDR3nt: TGTGCCAGCAGCCTATTGTTGGGGGACCAAGAGACCCAGTACTTC; CDR3aa: CASSLLLGDQETQYF
d_gene: .; j_gene: TRBJ2-4; abundance: .; v_gene: TRBV4-1; CDR3nt: TGCGCCAGCAGCCAAGCGGTACTAGCAAACATTCAGTACTTC; CDR3aa: CASSQAVLANIQYF
d_gene: .; j_gene: TRBJ2-7; abundance: many; v_gene: TRBV12-3/TRBV12-4; CDR3nt: TGTGCCAGCAGCCCCCGAGGGGTCTTCGAGCAGTACTTC; CDR3aa: CASSPRGVFEQYF
d_gene: .; j_gene: TRBJ2-7; abundance: .; v_gene: TRBV30; CDR3nt: TGTGCCTGGAAACAAATCCCTTCGGGCTACGAGCAGTACTTC; CDR3aa: CAWKQIPSGYEQYF
d_gene: .; j_gene: TRBJ2-3; abundance: .; v_gene: TRBV6-2/TRBV6-3; CDR3nt: TGTGCCAGCAGTTACCTTACAGGCTCTAGCACAGATACGCAGTATTTT; CDR3aa: CASSYLTGSSTDTQYF
d_gene: .; j_gene: TRBJ1-4; abundance: few; v_gene: TRBV7-9; CDR3nt: TGTGCCAGCAGCCCCCGCGGTGATGGAGCGACTAATGAAAAACTGTTTTTT; CDR3aa: CASSPRGDGATNEKLFF
d_gene: .; j_gene: TRBJ2-7; abundance: .; v_gene: TRBV7-2; CDR3nt: TGTGCCAGCAGATCCTACTACGAGAATTACTTC; CDR3aa: CASRSYYENYF
d_gene: TRBD2; j_gene: TRBJ2-2; abundance: once; v_gene: TRBV6-6; CDR3nt: TGTGCCAGAAGTTACTACCTCAGCGGGGGATACACCGGGGAGCTGTTTTTT; CDR3aa: CARSYYLSGGYTGELFF
d_gene: TRBD1; j_gene: TRBJ1-5; abundance: .; v_gene: TRBV20-1; CDR3nt: TGCAGTGCTACGGCGGGGACAGGGATTCAGCCCCAGCATTTT; CDR3aa: CSATAGTGIQPQHF
d_gene: .; j_gene: TRBJ2-3; abundance: few; v_gene: TRBV7-6; CDR3nt: TGTGCCAGCAGCCTAGTGGGGCCTACAGATACGCAGTATTTT; CDR3aa: CASSLVGPTDTQYF
d_gene: .; j_gene: TRBJ1-2; abundance: .; v_gene: TRBV3-1; CDR3nt: TGTGCCAGCAGCCAAGAATCTCGCTACACCTTC; CDR3aa: CASSQESRYTF
d_gene: .; j_gene: TRBJ1-1; abundance: .; v_gene: TRBV12-3/TRBV12-4; CDR3nt: TGTGCCAGCAGTTTAGAACAGGGGAACACTGAAGCTTTCTTT; CDR3aa: CASSLEQGNTEAFF
d_gene: TRBD2; j_gene: TRBJ2-1; abundance: .; v_gene: TRBV5-4; CDR3nt: TGTGCCAGCAGCCAAACTAGCGGGGGCTCCAATGAGCAGTTCTTC; CDR3aa: CASSQTSGGSNEQFF
d_gene: .; j_gene: TRBJ1-1; abundance: few; v_gene: TRBV2; CDR3nt: TGTGCCAGCAGTGGCCAGGGGCTTAGTGAAGCTTTCTTT; CDR3aa: CASSGQGLSEAFF
d_gene: TRBD1; j_gene: TRBJ1-1; abundance: .; v_gene: TRBV9; CDR3nt: TGTGCCAGCAGCGTACAGGCAGGGGGGACTGAAGCTTTCTTT; CDR3aa: CASSVQAGGTEAFF
d_gene: TRBD1; j_gene: TRBJ2-2; abundance: few; v_gene: TRBV24-1; CDR3nt: TGTGCCACCAGTGAGGGGACAGGGGTAAACACCGGGGAGCTGTTTTTT; CDR3aa: CATSEGTGVNTGELFF